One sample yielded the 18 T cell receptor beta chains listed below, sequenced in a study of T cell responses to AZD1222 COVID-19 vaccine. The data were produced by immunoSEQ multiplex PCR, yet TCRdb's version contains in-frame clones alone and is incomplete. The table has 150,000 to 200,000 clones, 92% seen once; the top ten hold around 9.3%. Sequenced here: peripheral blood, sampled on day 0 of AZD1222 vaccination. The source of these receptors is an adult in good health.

The CDR3 sequence is CATSRGRGVSTDTQYF. CDR3 sequence (DNA): TGTGCCACCAGCAGAGGGCGGGGGGTCAGCACAGATACGCAGTATTTT. This chain links TRBV15 with TRBJ2-3; TRBD2 matches at 8 bases. The CDR3 is made up of 16 amino acids. V gave up 1 base and J gave up 0 bases; unmatched junction bases: 3. CDR1 is LNHNV and CDR2 is YYDKDF in the germline V gene (reference sequence).

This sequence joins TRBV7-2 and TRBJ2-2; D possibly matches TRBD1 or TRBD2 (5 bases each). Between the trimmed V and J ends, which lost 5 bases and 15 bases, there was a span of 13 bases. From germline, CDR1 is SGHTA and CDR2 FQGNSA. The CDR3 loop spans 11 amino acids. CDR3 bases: TGTGCCAGCAGCCCTAGGGGACCCTTGTTTTTT. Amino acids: CASSPRGPLFF.

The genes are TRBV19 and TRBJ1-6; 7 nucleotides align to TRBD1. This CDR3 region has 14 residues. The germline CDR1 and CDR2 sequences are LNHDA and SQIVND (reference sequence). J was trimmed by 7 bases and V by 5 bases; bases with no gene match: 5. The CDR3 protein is CASSFGTANSPLHF. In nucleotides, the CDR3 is TGTGCCAGTAGTTTCGGGACAGCGAATTCACCCCTCCACTTT.

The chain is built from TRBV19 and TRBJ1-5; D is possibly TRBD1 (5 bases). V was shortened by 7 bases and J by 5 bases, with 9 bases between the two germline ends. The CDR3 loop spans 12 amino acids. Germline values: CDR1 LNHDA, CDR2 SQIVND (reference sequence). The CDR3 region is CASMGLYQPQHF. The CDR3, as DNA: TGTGCCAGTATGGGACTATATCAGCCCCAGCATTTT.

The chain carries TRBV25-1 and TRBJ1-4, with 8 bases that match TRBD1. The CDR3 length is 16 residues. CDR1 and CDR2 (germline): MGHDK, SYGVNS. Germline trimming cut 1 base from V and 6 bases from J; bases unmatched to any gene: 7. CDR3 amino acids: CASSEFPGQVDEKLFF. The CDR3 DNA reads TGTGCCAGCAGTGAATTCCCGGGACAGGTAGATGAAAAACTGTTTTTT.

Written as DNA, the CDR3 is TGTGCCAGCGTCTTTGGGGGGAACACTGAAGCTTTCTTT. Protein sequence: CASVFGGNTEAFF. The chain recombines TRBV2 with TRBJ1-1, with a tentative D call TRBD1 (5 bases). Trimming shortened V by 8 bases and J by 1 base, and 11 bases separated the two germline ends. The CDR3 is 13 residues long. Germline lookup yields CDR1 SNHLY and CDR2 FYNNEI.

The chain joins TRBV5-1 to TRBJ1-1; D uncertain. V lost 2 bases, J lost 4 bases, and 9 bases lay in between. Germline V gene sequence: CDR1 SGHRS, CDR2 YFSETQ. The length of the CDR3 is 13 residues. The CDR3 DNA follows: TGCGCCAGCAGCTTAGCCCTTGGCACTGAAGCTTTCTTT. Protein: CASSLALGTEAFF.

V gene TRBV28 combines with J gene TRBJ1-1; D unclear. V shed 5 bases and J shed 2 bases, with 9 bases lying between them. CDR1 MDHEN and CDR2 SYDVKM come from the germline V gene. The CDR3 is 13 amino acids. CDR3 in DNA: TGTGCCAGCAGTCCCACAGTTAACACTGAAGCTTTCTTT. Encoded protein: CASSPTVNTEAFF.

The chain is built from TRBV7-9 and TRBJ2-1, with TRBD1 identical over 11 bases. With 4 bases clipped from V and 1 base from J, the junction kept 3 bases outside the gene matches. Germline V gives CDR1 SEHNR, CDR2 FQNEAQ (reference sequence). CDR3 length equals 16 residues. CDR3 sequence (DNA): TGTGCCAGCAGCTCCGGGACAGGGGGTTCCTACAATGAGCAGTTCTTC. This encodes CASSSGTGGSYNEQFF.

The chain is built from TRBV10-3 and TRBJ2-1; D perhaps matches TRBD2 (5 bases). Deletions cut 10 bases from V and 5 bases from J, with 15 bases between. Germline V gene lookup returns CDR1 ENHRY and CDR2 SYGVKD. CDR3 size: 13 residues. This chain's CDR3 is CATDPDGNNEQFF. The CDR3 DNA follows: TGTGCCACCGACCCGGACGGGAACAATGAGCAGTTCTTC.

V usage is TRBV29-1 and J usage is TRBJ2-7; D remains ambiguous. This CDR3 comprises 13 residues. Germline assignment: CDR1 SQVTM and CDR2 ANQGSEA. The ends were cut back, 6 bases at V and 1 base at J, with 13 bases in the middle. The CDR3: CSVDTGGSYEQYF. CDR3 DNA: TGCAGCGTGGATACGGGTGGTTCCTACGAGCAGTACTTC.

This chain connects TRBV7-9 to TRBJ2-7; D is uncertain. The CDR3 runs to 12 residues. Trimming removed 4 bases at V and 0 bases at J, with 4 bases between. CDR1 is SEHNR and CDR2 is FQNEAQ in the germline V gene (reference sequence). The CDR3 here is CASSSPSYEQYF. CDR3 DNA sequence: TGTGCCAGCAGCTCACCCTCCTACGAGCAGTACTTC.

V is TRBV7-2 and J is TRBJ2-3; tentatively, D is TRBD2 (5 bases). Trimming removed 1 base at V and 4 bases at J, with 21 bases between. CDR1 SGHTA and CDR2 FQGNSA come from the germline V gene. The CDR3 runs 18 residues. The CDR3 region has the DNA TGTGCCAGCAGCTTAGACCCCATATTCGGAGGCGGCGCAGATACGCAGTATTTT. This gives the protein CASSLDPIFGGGADTQYF.

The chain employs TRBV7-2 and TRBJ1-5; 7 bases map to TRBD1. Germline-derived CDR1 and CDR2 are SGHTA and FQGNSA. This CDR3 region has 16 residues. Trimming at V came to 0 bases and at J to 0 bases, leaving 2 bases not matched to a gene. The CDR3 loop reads CASSLAGTDSNQPQHF. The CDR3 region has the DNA TGTGCCAGCAGCTTAGCCGGGACAGATAGCAATCAGCCCCAGCATTTT.

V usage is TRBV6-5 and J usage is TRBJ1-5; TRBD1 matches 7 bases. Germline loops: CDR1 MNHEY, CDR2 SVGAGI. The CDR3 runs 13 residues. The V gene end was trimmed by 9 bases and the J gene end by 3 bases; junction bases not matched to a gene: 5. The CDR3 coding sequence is TGTGCCAGTAGACAGGGTTCCAATCAGCCCCAGCATTTT. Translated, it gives CASRQGSNQPQHF.

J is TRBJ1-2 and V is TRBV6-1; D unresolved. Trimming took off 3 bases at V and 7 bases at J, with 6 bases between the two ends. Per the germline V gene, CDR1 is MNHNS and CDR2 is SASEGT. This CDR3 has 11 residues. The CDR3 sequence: CASSDVSGYTF. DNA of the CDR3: TGTGCCAGCAGTGACGTGTCTGGCTACACCTTC.

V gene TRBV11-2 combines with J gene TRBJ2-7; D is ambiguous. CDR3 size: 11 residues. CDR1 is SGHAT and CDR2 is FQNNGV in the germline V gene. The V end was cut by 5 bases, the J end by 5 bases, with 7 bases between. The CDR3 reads CASSLPNEQYF. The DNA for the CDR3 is TGTGCCAGCAGCCTCCCCAACGAGCAGTACTTC.

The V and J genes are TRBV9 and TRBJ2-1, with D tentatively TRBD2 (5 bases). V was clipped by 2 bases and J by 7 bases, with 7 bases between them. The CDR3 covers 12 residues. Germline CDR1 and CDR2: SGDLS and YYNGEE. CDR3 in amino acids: CASSVDWNEQFF. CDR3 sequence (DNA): TGTGCCAGCAGCGTGGACTGGAATGAGCAGTTCTTC.